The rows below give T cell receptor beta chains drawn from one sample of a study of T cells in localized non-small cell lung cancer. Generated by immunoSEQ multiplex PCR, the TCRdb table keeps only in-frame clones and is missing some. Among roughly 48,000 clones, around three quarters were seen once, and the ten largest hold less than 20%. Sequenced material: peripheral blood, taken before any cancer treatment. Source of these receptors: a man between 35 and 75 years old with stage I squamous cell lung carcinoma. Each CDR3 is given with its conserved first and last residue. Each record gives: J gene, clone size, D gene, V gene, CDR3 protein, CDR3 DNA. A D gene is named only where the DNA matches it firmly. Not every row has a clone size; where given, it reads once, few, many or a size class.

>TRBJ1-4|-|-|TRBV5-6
CASSLNPGPNEKLFF
TGTGCCAGCAGCTTGAACCCCGGTCCTAATGAAAAACTGTTTTTT
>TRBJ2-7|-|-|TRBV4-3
CASSHLGGGPRSYEQYF
TGCGCCAGCAGCCACCTAGGGGGGGGACCCCGCTCCTACGAGCAGTACTTC
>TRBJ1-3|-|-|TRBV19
CASSIVGGSGNTIYF
TGTGCCAGTAGTATAGTAGGGGGCTCTGGAAACACCATATATTTT
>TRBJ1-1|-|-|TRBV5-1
CASSFGGSDTEAFF
TGCGCCAGCAGCTTCGGGGGAAGTGACACTGAAGCTTTCTTT
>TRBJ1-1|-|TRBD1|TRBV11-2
CASSPRTGGAFF
TGTGCCAGCAGCCCCCGGACAGGGGGAGCTTTCTTT
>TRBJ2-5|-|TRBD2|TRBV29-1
CSVSGGSGTQYF
TGCAGCGTCTCGGGGGGGTCTGGGACCCAGTACTTC
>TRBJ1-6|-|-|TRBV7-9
CASSLGQPNNSPLHF
TGTGCCAGCAGCTTAGGACAGCCGAATAATTCACCCCTCCACTTT
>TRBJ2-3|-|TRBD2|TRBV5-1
CASHAASGTDTQYF
TGCGCCAGTCACGCGGCTAGCGGGACAGATACGCAGTATTTT
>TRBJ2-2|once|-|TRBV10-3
CAIGGAGELFF
TGTGCCATCGGAGGGGCAGGGGAGCTGTTTTTT
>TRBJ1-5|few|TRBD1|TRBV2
CASRGDRENQPQHF
TGTGCCAGCAGGGGGGACAGGGAGAATCAGCCCCAGCATTTT
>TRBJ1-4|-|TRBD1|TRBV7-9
CASSGPTDRGSLYRKLFF
TGTGCCAGCAGCGGCCCGACGGACAGGGGTTCACTTTATCGCAAACTGTTTTTT
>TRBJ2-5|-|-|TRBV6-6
CASRPGSREETQYF
TGTGCCAGCAGGCCCGGGAGCAGGGAAGAGACCCAGTACTTC
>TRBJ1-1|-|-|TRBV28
CASSRDGNMNTEAFF
TGTGCCAGCAGCAGGGACGGGAATATGAACACTGAAGCTTTCTTT
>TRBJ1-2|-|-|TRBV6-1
CASSSHRDSYGYTF
TGTGCCAGCAGCTCTCACAGGGATAGCTATGGCTACACCTTC
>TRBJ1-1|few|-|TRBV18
CASSTNTEAFF
TGTGCCAGCTCAACCAACACTGAAGCTTTCTTT
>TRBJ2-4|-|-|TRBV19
CASSIIPSPLAKNIQYF
TGTGCCAGTAGTATCATCCCGAGCCCACTAGCCAAAAACATTCAGTACTTC
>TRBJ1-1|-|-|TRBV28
CATRGAGTEAFF
TGTGCCACCCGGGGAGCGGGAACTGAAGCTTTCTTT
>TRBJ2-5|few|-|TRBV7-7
CASSNPGETQYF
TGTGCTAGCAGTAATCCGGGAGAGACCCAGTACTTC
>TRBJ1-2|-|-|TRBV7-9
CASSLEHYGYTF
TGTGCCAGCAGCTTAGAACACTATGGCTACACCTTC
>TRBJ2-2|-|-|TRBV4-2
CASTELDMPSGELFF
TGTGCCAGCACTGAACTGGACATGCCGTCCGGGGAGCTGTTTTTT
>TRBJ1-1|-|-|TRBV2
CASGIGTEAFF
TGTGCCAGCGGAATCGGCACTGAAGCTTTCTTT
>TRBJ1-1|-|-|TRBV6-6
CASSYPPVRNTEAFF
TGTGCCAGCAGTTACCCTCCTGTCCGTAACACTGAAGCTTTCTTT
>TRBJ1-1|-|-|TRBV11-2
CASSFPKGGIAFF
TGTGCCAGCAGCTTCCCCAAGGGTGGGATCGCTTTCTTT
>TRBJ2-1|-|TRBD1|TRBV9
CASSVGQSSYNEQFF
TGTGCCAGCAGCGTGGGACAGAGCTCCTACAATGAGCAGTTCTTC
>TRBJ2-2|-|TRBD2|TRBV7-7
CASSLAQRGPGELFF
TGTGCTAGCAGCTTAGCGCAGCGGGGTCCCGGGGAGCTGTTTTTT
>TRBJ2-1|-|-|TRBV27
CASSFGGIEQFF
TGTGCCAGCAGTTTTGGCGGGATTGAGCAGTTCTTC
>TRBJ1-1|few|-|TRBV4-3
CASSQGSGVDTEAFF
TGCGCCAGCAGCCAAGGCAGTGGCGTGGACACTGAAGCTTTCTTT
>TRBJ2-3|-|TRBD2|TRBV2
CASRLAGDTDTQYF
TGTGCCAGCAGGCTAGCGGGGGACACAGATACGCAGTATTTT
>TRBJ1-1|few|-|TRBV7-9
CASSLTGPTEAFF
TGTGCCAGCAGCCTGACGGGTCCCACTGAAGCTTTCTTT
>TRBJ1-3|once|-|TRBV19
CASSKISGRTSGNTIYF
TGTGCCAGTAGTAAAATCTCAGGACGGACCTCTGGAAACACCATATATTTT
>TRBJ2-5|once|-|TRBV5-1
CASSLRRAETQYF
TGCGCCAGCAGCTTGAGGAGGGCAGAGACCCAGTACTTC
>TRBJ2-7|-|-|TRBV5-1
CASSLGPGLGDEQYF
TGCGCCAGCAGCTTGGGGCCGGGACTTGGGGACGAGCAGTACTTC
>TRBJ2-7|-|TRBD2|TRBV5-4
CASSTSGGALPEQYF
TGTGCCAGCAGCACCAGCGGGGGGGCCCTCCCTGAGCAGTACTTC
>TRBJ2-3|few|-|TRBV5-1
CASSLEGSVDTDTQYF
TGCGCCAGCAGCTTGGAGGGTAGCGTGGACACAGATACGCAGTATTTT
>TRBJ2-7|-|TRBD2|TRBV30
CAWSVWRGGPNEQYF
TGTGCCTGGAGTGTATGGCGGGGGGGGCCCAACGAGCAGTACTTC
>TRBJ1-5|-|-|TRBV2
CASSVSTGGNQPQHF
TGTGCCAGCAGTGTATCGACGGGTGGCAATCAGCCCCAGCATTTT
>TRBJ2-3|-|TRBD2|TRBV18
CASSPRAGGTDTQYF
TGTGCCAGCTCACCAAGGGCGGGGGGCACAGATACGCAGTATTTT
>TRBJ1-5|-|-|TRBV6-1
CASSETQGNQPQHF
TGTGCCAGCAGTGAGACCCAGGGGAATCAGCCCCAGCATTTT
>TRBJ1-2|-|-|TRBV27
CARGTFPEGGYGYTF
TGTGCCAGGGGGACTTTTCCGGAAGGGGGCTATGGCTACACCTTC
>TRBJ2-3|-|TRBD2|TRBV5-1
CASSSERGGGTDTQYF
TGCGCCAGCAGCTCCGAGCGGGGGGGCGGGACAGATACGCAGTATTTT
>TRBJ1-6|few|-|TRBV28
CASSARSSNSPLHF
TGTGCCAGCAGTGCCCGATCCAGTAATTCACCCCTCCACTTT
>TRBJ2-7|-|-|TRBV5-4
CASSLETYEQYF
TGTGCCAGCAGCTTAGAGACCTACGAGCAGTACTTC
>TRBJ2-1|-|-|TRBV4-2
CASSPGRGNEQFF
TGTGCCAGCAGCCCAGGCAGGGGAAATGAGCAGTTCTTC
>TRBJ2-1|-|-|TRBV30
CAWSRDRGVNEQFF
TGTGCCTGGAGTAGGGACCGAGGGGTCAATGAGCAGTTCTTC
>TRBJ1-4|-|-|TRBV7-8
CASSPGTRNEKLFF
TGTGCCAGCAGCCCCGGGACACGCAATGAAAAACTGTTTTTT
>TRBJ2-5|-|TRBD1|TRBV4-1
CASSPPRTGETQYF
TGCGCCAGCAGCCCCCCCCGGACAGGGGAGACCCAGTACTTC
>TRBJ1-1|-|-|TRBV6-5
CASSYSRVNTEAFF
TGTGCCAGCAGTTACTCGCGAGTGAACACTGAAGCTTTCTTT